One sample yielded the 15 T cell receptor beta chains listed below, sequenced in a study of blood T cells in healthy people across ages. Primed by a sample-barcoded 5' primer and a J-beta primer mix, a second PCR proceeded for 7 to 11 cycles. TCRdb itself ran the 5' RACE reads through MiXCR, one entry per CDR3 protein. The table lists around 1,900,000 distinct CDR3 sequences, 39% of them singletons. The specimen was blood. Every receptor here comes from a human donor in good health.

As for this clonotype: A read error may produce the germline difference seen at one junction end. The V gene is TRBV7-2, the J gene TRBJ2-7; no clear D. The length of the CDR3 is 14 residues. Germline V CDR1 and CDR2: SGHTA, FQGNSA. The CDR3, as DNA: TGTGCCAGCAGCCCACAGCAATGGAGCGACGAGCAGTGCTTC. Its protein product is CASSPQQWSDEQCF.

This rearrangement joins TRBV29-1 to TRBJ2-1, with D perhaps TRBD1 (6 bases). V was clipped by 4 bases and J by 2 bases, with 18 bases between them. Germline V gives CDR1 SQVTM, CDR2 ANQGSEA. The CDR3 runs to 16 residues. CDR3 amino acids: CSVVTGLAGPYNEQFF. In DNA form, the CDR3 reads TGCAGCGTTGTTACAGGGTTAGCAGGGCCCTACAATGAGCAGTTCTTC.

This clonotype has a handful of counts. This chain uses TRBV6-2 or TRBV6-3 with TRBJ2-1; D is unresolved. The germline gives CDR1 MNHEY, CDR2 SVGEGT. V gave up 2 bases and J gave up 0 bases, with 8 bases separating them. The CDR3 sequence is 15 residues long. In DNA, the CDR3 is TGTGCCAGCAGTTACCTGGGTTTCTCCTACAATGAGCAGTTCTTC. This translates into CASSYLGFSYNEQFF.

This clonotype was detected a few times. This rearrangement joins TRBV27 to TRBJ2-1; D might be TRBD1 or TRBD2, each matching 5 bases. The germline CDR1 and CDR2 sequences are MNHEY and SMNVEV (reference sequence). CDR3 length: 14 amino acids. Trimming removed 2 bases at V and 10 bases at J, with 15 bases between. The CDR3, as DNA: TGTGCCAGCAGTTTAGTCGGGGCGTCCGAGGAGCAGTTCTTC. It is translated as CASSLVGASEEQFF.

The chain combines TRBV7-9 with TRBJ2-3; 14 bases line up with TRBD2. Germline CDR1 SEHNR, CDR2 FQNEAQ (reference sequence). V lost 5 bases, J lost 6 bases, and 10 bases stayed unmatched. The CDR3 consists of 17 residues. For the CDR3, the DNA is TGTGCCAGCAGCCCCGACCGGACTAGCGGGGGGACGGATACGCAGTATTTT. Protein sequence: CASSPDRTSGGTDTQYF.

The chain has TRBV12-3 or TRBV12-4 and TRBJ2-5; TRBD2 matches at 8 bases. With V trimmed by 3 bases and J by 1 base, 7 bases remained unmatched. This CDR3 has 16 residues. The chain's CDR3 is CASSFGLAGTQETQYF. The CDR3 DNA reads TGTGCCAGCAGTTTCGGTCTAGCGGGCACCCAAGAGACCCAGTACTTC.

This clonotype was counted a few times. J is TRBJ2-3 and V is TRBV20-1; no firm D call. The CDR3 is 15 residues long. V lost 6 bases, J lost 0 bases, and 16 bases lay in between. Per the germline V gene, CDR1 is DFQATT and CDR2 is SNEGSKA (reference sequence). DNA of the CDR3: TGCAGTGCCCCGGACGGGCTCACTAGCACAGATACGCAGTATTTT. As protein: CSAPDGLTSTDTQYF.

The chain employs TRBV20-1 and TRBJ2-1; the match to TRBD2 covers 7 bases. Per germline, CDR1 DFQATT and CDR2 SNEGSKA (reference sequence). Unmatched junction bases numbered 11, after V lost 0 bases and J lost 9 bases. The CDR3 totals 15 residues. For the CDR3, the DNA is TGCAGTGCTAGAGATCTGATTAGCGGGTTGTTTGAGCAGTTCTTC. It specifies CSARDLISGLFEQFF.

The chain employs TRBV7-2 and TRBJ1-6, with 7 bases matching TRBD1. CDR3 length equals 14 residues. Germline V gene data show CDR1 as SGHTA and CDR2 as FQGNSA. After removal of 4 bases from V and 6 bases from J, the junction contained 3 bases not matched to a gene. CDR3 in amino acids: CASSWRQGNSPLHF. The CDR3 region has the DNA TGTGCCAGCAGCTGGAGACAGGGTAATTCACCCCTCCACTTT.

The J gene is TRBJ1-2, the V gene TRBV13, with D hard to call. CDR1 and CDR2 from the germline V gene are PRHDT and FYEKMQ (reference sequence). The V and J ends lost 0 bases and 8 bases respectively, with 13 bases between them. The CDR3 contains 14 residues. The CDR3 is CASSLGLEGSGYTF. The CDR3, as DNA: TGTGCCAGCAGCTTAGGCCTAGAAGGGAGCGGCTACACCTTC. Together with reference TRBV13 and TRBJ1-2, the CDR3 gives the full variable domain: AAGVIQSPRHLIKEKRETATLKCYPIPRHDTVYWYQQGPGQDPQFLISFYEKMQSDKGSIPDRFSAQQFSDYHSELNMSSLELGDSALYFCASSLGLEGSGYTFGSGTRLTVV.

This clonotype was picked up a small number of times. J is TRBJ2-7 and V is TRBV28; the match to TRBD1 covers 7 bases. V dropped 3 bases and J dropped 2; count of bases not matched to a gene: 10. The CDR3 extends over 16 amino acids. Germline CDR1 reads MDHEN; CDR2 reads SYDVKM. The CDR3 is CASSFNFQDRTYEQYF. Here the CDR3 DNA reads TGTGCCAGCAGTTTTAATTTCCAGGACAGGACCTACGAGCAGTACTTC.

This clonotype was recorded a few times. CDR3: CASSQDAATSYEQYF. DNA for the CDR3: TGCGCCAGCAGCCAAGACGCGGCTACATCCTACGAGCAGTACTTC. The chain has TRBV4-3 and TRBJ2-7, with unresolved D. Per germline, CDR1 LGHNA and CDR2 YSLEER. V lost 0 bases and J lost 1, with 10 bases in between. The CDR3 has 15 amino acids.

This rearrangement joins TRBV11-1 to TRBJ1-1; D perhaps matches TRBD1 (5 bases). CDR1 is SGHAT and CDR2 is FQDESV in the germline V gene (reference sequence). This CDR3 is built from 15 residues. Trimming took 6 bases from V and 0 from J, leaving 14 bases between them. The CDR3 reads CASRVGGSMNTEAFF. CDR3 nucleotides: TGTGCCAGCAGGGTGGGGGGTTCGATGAACACTGAAGCTTTCTTT.

This clonotype was picked up a small number of times. A much larger clone differs from this one at a single base, so this may be a read error. This chain connects TRBV20-1 to TRBJ1-2; D not certain. The CDR3 consists of 14 residues. Germline assignment: CDR1 DFQATT and CDR2 SNEGSKA (reference sequence). The CDR3 DNA sequence: TGCGGTGCTAGGATCTCGGAACGGACCTATGGCTACACCTTC. The encoded protein is CGARISERTYGYTF.

The chain joins TRBV7-2 to TRBJ1-2; 10 bases are shared with TRBD1. With V trimmed by 3 bases and J by 7 bases, 14 bases remained unmatched. The CDR3 has 17 residues. The germline V gene has CDR1 SGHTA and CDR2 FQGNSA. The CDR3 region has the DNA TGTGCCAGCAGCTTGGTCCCTCCGGGACAGGGGCATAGTGGCTACACCTTC. Encoded protein: CASSLVPPGQGHSGYTF.